A single sample gave rise to the 24 T cell receptor beta chains below, sequenced in a study of blood T cells in healthy people across ages. A sample-barcoded 5' primer and a J-beta primer mix were used in a second PCR of roughly 7 to 12 cycles. One entry per CDR3 protein, called by TCRdb with MiXCR from the 5' RACE reads. The profile shows 600,000 to 1,000,000 distinct CDR3 sequences, roughly 50% of them singletons. The sequencing sample was made of blood. All receptors derive from a man younger than 40 in good health.

This clonotype was detected a few times. This sequence joins TRBV7-2 and TRBJ2-3; D not resolved. This CDR3 region has 15 residues. Germline loops: CDR1 SGHTA, CDR2 FQGNSA. The V end lost 1 base, the J end lost 6 bases, and 14 bases lay between the germline ends. The CDR3 spells CASSLVWQSLDTQYF. The CDR3 DNA sequence: TGTGCCAGCAGCTTAGTATGGCAGAGTTTGGATACGCAGTATTTT. Full variable domain (remainder filled in from reference TRBV7-2 and TRBJ2-3): GAGVSQSPSNKVTEKGKDVELRCDPISGHTALYWYRQSLGQGLEFLIYFQGNSAPDKSGLPSDRFSAERTGGSVSTLTIQRTQQEDSAVYLCASSLVWQSLDTQYFGPGTRLTVL.

This chain links TRBV20-1 with TRBJ2-3; 11 nucleotides match TRBD2. CDR1 and CDR2 from the germline V gene are DFQATT and SNEGSKA (reference sequence). This CDR3 region has 14 residues. In DNA form, the CDR3 reads TGCAGCCCTCGACTAGCGGGACGGAAGGATACGCAGTATTTT. Translated: CSPRLAGRKDTQYF.

CDR3 loop: CSTRSGNTEAFF. CDR3 nucleotide sequence: TGCAGCACGAGGTCCGGGAACACTGAAGCTTTCTTT. The chain has TRBV29-1 and TRBJ1-1, with D unclear. The length of the CDR3 is 12 residues. Germline V gene data show CDR1 as SQVTM and CDR2 as ANQGSEA. Trimming left V 8 bases short and J 1 base short, with 11 bases between.

The J gene is TRBJ2-3, the V gene TRBV7-3; D is perhaps TRBD1 or TRBD2 (5 bases each). Deletions cut 1 base from V and 4 bases from J, with 12 bases between. This CDR3 spans 15 amino acids. Germline V gene data show CDR1 as SGHTA and CDR2 as FQGTGA. The CDR3 coding sequence is TGTGCCAGCAGCTTAATTGGGGGTCTGGCAGATACGCAGTATTTT. Translation: CASSLIGGLADTQYF.

This rearrangement joins TRBV12-3 or TRBV12-4 to TRBJ2-5; no reliable D call. The CDR3 has 12 amino acids. The germline V and J ends were trimmed by 5 bases and 7 bases, with 11 bases remaining between them. The CDR3 protein is CASSPTWVTQYF. The CDR3 nucleotides are TGTGCCAGCAGTCCTACCTGGGTGACCCAGTACTTC.

This chain links TRBV7-2 with TRBJ1-2; D is uncertain. V lost 2 bases and J 6 bases, leaving 10 bases between the germline ends. The CDR3 covers 13 residues. Germline V gene data show CDR1 as SGHTA and CDR2 as FQGNSA. The CDR3 loop reads CASSLRREDGYTF. Here the CDR3 DNA reads TGTGCCAGCAGCTTAAGGCGGGAAGATGGCTACACCTTC. The full variable domain, in which reference TRBV7-2 and TRBJ1-2 provide the parts outside the CDR3, is GAGVSQSPSNKVTEKGKDVELRCDPISGHTALYWYRQSLGQGLEFLIYFQGNSAPDKSGLPSDRFSAERTGGSVSTLTIQRTQQEDSAVYLCASSLRREDGYTFGSGTRLTVV.

The genes are TRBV27 and TRBJ1-2, with 8 positions matching TRBD1. Germline loops: CDR1 MNHEY, CDR2 SMNVEV (reference sequence). This CDR3 contains 14 residues. V gave up 6 bases and J gave up 4 bases; unmatched junction bases: 7. The CDR3 loop is CASSPRDRIYGYTF. DNA for the CDR3: TGTGCCAGCAGCCCTAGGGACAGGATCTATGGCTACACCTTC.

The rearrangement uses TRBV4-2 and TRBJ1-1; D is ambiguous. This CDR3 is built from 15 residues. V was pared by 0 bases and J by 0 bases, with 8 bases between. The germline CDR1 and CDR2 sequences are LGHNA and YNFKEQ. CDR3 bases: TGTGCCAGCAGCCAAGATCCATTTATGAACACTGAAGCTTTCTTT. It translates to CASSQDPFMNTEAFF.

As concerns this clonotype: This may be a read error, as it is one base from a much larger clone. The chain recombines TRBV20-1 with TRBJ2-5; a possible D gene is TRBD2 (6 bases). V lost 0 bases and J lost 5, with 19 bases in between. The CDR3 has 16 amino acids. In germline, CDR1 is DFQATT, CDR2 SNEGSKA (reference sequence). The CDR3 reads CSARDRDGGEMETQYF. As DNA, the CDR3 is TGCAGTGCTAGAGATCGAGATGGCGGGGAGATGGAGACCCAGTACTTC.

Worth noting for this clonotype: A much larger clonotype is one base distant, so this may be a read error. The chain joins TRBV6-2 or TRBV6-3 to TRBJ1-2; D not certain. Looked up from germline, CDR1 is MNHEY and CDR2 is SVGEGT. The CDR3 has 14 residues. Written as DNA, the CDR3 is TGTGCCAGCAGTGACTCGAATCAGAGGCTTGGCTACACCTTC. Translation gives CASSDSNQRLGYTF.

The chain joins TRBV2 to TRBJ1-2; perhaps TRBD1 as D (5 bases). The CDR3 is 12 amino acids. Per the germline V gene, CDR1 is SNHLY and CDR2 is FYNNEI. The ends were cut back, 8 bases at V and 5 bases at J, with 12 bases in the middle. CDR3 residues: CASPQGPYGYTF. The CDR3 DNA follows: TGTGCCAGCCCCCAGGGCCCGTATGGCTACACCTTC.

The gene calls are TRBV20-1 and TRBJ2-7, with 10 bases fitting TRBD2. Germline trimming cut 0 bases from V and 4 bases from J; bases unmatched to any gene: 3. The CDR3 contains 14 residues. The germline CDR1 and CDR2 sequences are DFQATT and SNEGSKA (reference sequence). CDR3 protein: CSARDELAGYEQYF. Here the CDR3 DNA reads TGCAGTGCTAGAGATGAACTAGCGGGGTACGAGCAGTACTTC.

The V gene is TRBV3-1, the J gene TRBJ2-4; no clear D gene. Trimming removed 4 bases at V and 0 bases at J, with 7 bases between. CDR3 length: 14 amino acids. Looked up from germline, CDR1 is LGHDT and CDR2 is YNNKEL (reference sequence). CDR3 bases: TGTGCCAGCAGCCCCCGAGGAGCCAAAAACATTCAGTACTTC. It codes for CASSPRGAKNIQYF.

Only one count was recorded for this clonotype. The chain combines TRBV6-2 or TRBV6-3 with TRBJ2-1, with 9 positions matching TRBD2. From germline, CDR1 is MNHEY and CDR2 SVGEGT. This CDR3 contains 16 residues. The trim removed 6 bases at V and 5 bases at J, leaving 11 bases unmatched. The CDR3 region has the DNA TGTGCCAGCAGATCTCAGCGGGAGGTCCGGGACAATGAGCAGTTCTTC. Translating it yields CASRSQREVRDNEQFF.

This clonotype was counted between two and nine times. The chain uses TRBV6-1 and TRBJ2-1; tentatively, D is TRBD2 (5 bases). The V end was cut by 4 bases, the J end by 6 bases, with 13 bases between. The CDR3 is made up of 14 amino acids. Germline V gene sequence: CDR1 MNHNS, CDR2 SASEGT. The CDR3, as DNA: TGTGCCAGCAGTGCGTGGGAGAAGGGCAATGAGCAGTTCTTC. Amino acid sequence: CASSAWEKGNEQFF.

The V gene is TRBV27, the J gene TRBJ2-7, with 8 nucleotides matching TRBD2. The closer fit of TRBJ2-5 to the DNA end suggests the J call may be wrong. Germline-derived CDR1 and CDR2 are MNHEY and SMNVEV (reference sequence). The CDR3 extends over 16 amino acids. The CDR3 sequence: CASSLVRAGGLETQYF. The DNA for the CDR3 is TGTGCCAGCAGTTTAGTGAGGGCGGGAGGCTTGGAGACCCAGTACTTC.

The rearrangement links TRBV7-2 to TRBJ1-4; D perhaps matches TRBD1 (5 bases). Germline V gene lookup returns CDR1 SGHTA and CDR2 FQGNSA. V lost 5 bases to trimming and J lost 4 bases, with 14 bases between them. CDR3 size: 15 residues. CDR3 nucleotide sequence: TGTGCCAGCAGCCGTCAAAGGGGCGATAATGAAAAACTGTTTTTT. Translation: CASSRQRGDNEKLFF.

The J gene is TRBJ2-1, the V gene TRBV6-1, with D hard to call. Germline CDR1 and CDR2: MNHNS and SASEGT. V gave up 7 bases and J gave up 2 bases, with 9 bases separating them. CDR3 length equals 13 residues. CDR3 in DNA: TGTGCCAGCATTTTTACTCCCTACAATGAGCAGTTCTTC. This translates into CASIFTPYNEQFF.

V and J are TRBV11-3 and TRBJ2-5, with TRBD2 as a possible D gene (7 bases). CDR1 is SGHNT and CDR2 is YENEEA in the germline V gene. The CDR3 sequence is 15 residues long. V shed 2 bases and J shed 2 bases, with 12 bases lying between them. As DNA, the CDR3 is TGTGCCAGCAGCTTAAGGGGGGGGAATCAAGAGACCCAGTACTTC. Its translation: CASSLRGGNQETQYF.

This clonotype has only a few counts. The chain is built from TRBV29-1 and TRBJ1-1; 8 bases agree with TRBD1. Trimming removed 2 bases from V and 6 bases from J; junction bases left unmatched: 5. This CDR3 spans 13 amino acids. Germline assignment: CDR1 SQVTM and CDR2 ANQGSEA. CDR3 region: CSVEKGQGSEAFF. CDR3 nucleotides: TGCAGCGTTGAAAAAGGACAGGGCTCTGAAGCTTTCTTT. Supplemented by reference TRBV29-1 and TRBJ1-1, the full variable domain reads SAVISQKPSRDICQRGTSLTIQCQVDSQVTMMFWYRQQPGQSLTLIATANQGSEATYESGFVIDKFPISRPNLTFSTLTVSNMSPEDSSIYLCSVEKGQGSEAFFGQGTRLTVV.

This clonotype was picked up many times. The DNA for the CDR3 is TGCAGTGCTCCGACTAGCCTGGGTAATGAGCAGTTCTTC. Its protein is CSAPTSLGNEQFF. This sequence joins TRBV20-1 and TRBJ2-1, with TRBD2 matching over 7 bases. The CDR3 length is 13 residues. V lost 5 bases, J lost 7 bases, and 8 bases stayed unmatched. Germline values: CDR1 DFQATT, CDR2 SNEGSKA (reference sequence).

The chain joins TRBV12-3 or TRBV12-4 to TRBJ2-7; 7 nucleotides agree with TRBD1. The V and J ends lost 6 bases and 5 bases, in that order; junction bases with no gene match: 10. The CDR3 has 14 amino acids. The CDR3, as DNA: TGTGCCAGCAGCTCCGGGGACAGTTTACACGAGCAGTACTTC. This gives the protein CASSSGDSLHEQYF.

The chain employs TRBV29-1 and TRBJ1-2; a possible D gene is TRBD1 (6 bases). The CDR3 spans 12 residues. V was pared by 6 bases and J by 6 bases, with 14 bases between. Germline CDR1 and CDR2: SQVTM and ANQGSEA. Here the CDR3 reads CSVGQYGDGYTF. CDR3 DNA: TGCAGCGTAGGACAGTACGGGGATGGCTACACCTTC.

In this sample, this clonotype turned up a few times. The CDR3 region has the DNA TGTGCCAGCAGGGGGGTAGCGGGAGGCAATGAGCAGTTCTTC. Encoded protein: CASRGVAGGNEQFF. V and J are TRBV6-2 or TRBV6-3 and TRBJ2-1; 10 bases align to TRBD2. Germline-derived CDR1 and CDR2 are MNHEY and SVGEGT. After removal of 6 bases from V and 6 bases from J, the junction contained 5 bases not matched to a gene. The CDR3 contains 14 residues.